Sequencing of this T cell receptor (beta chain) was carried out in a study of cytomegalovirus exposure and HLA in healthy donors (dated by TCRdb to the late 2010s). Describing the broader study: An earlier analysis of 587 of the donors reported 276 Gb of sequence data and 117 million unique TCR beta sequences obtained from around 180 million T cells. In an earlier analysis of 550 to 700 of the donors, high-throughput TCR beta sequencing was used to judge whether each TCR beta V gene segment behaved as functional or pseudogenic. Donor age, sex, ethnicity and CMV serostatus were collected together with the repertoire data. Genome-wide SNP genotypes for about 60% of the roughly 700 donors were used in a later genetic analysis, which treated that subset as a discovery cohort. The T cell repertoires of around 730 subjects were profiled by immunosequencing and related to cytomegalovirus serostatus. All discovery cohort repertoires had been generated on a single sequencing platform. The study aimed to test whether cataloging public T cell receptors could reveal signatures of past pathogen exposure. The number of typed donors differed by locus: about 620-640 for A, B, C, DRB1 and DQB1; some 540 for DQA1; 606 for DPA1; and roughly 450 for DPB1. Among the roughly 400 genotyped donors, roughly 80% belonged to the genetic ancestry cluster associated with self-reported Caucasian donors. In a later analysis, previously published TCR beta repertoires from 666 donors were re-analyzed and high-resolution HLA genotyping was added so that TCR occurrence patterns could be studied. On average, roughly 250,000 unique TCR beta nucleotide sequences were sequenced per donor among about 400 genotyped donors of the cohort, with about 19% of those sequences being non-productive. High-throughput TCR immunosequencing, statistical association of individual TCRs with disease status, and machine learning were combined to predict cytomegalovirus infection status. Rather than using new phenotypic data, the later analysis identified candidate immune exposures from TCR beta sequences and from how often those sequences occurred across donors. HLA typing included class I and class II loci at four-digit resolution. Four to six DR-DQ haplotypes were handled as single units for association and clustering, since linkage in the cohort was strong. Besides the first cohort of more than 650 subjects, a separate validation cohort made up of over 100 different subjects was used. Approximately 300 gigabases of sequencing data and roughly 90 million unique TCR sequences were included in an early release covering 500 to 750 HLA-typed donors. What the authors observed across the whole study: Roughly uniform sequencing depth across donors was assumed in presence/absence analyses, although this assumption may not hold. Because the 87-base-pair reads could not distinguish some IMGT-functional V segments, including TRBV6-2 and TRBV6-3, those segments were excluded. Linkage disequilibrium might explain the correlated functional status among segregating V segments, but an unknown experimental factor could not be ruled out. A further reported finding was that TCR beta sequences accurately predicted the HLA-A and HLA-B alleles for most subjects in the first cohort. An association between a missense DCLRE1C variant and V-gene and J-gene trimming of TCR beta chains was found in a later genetic analysis and replicated in an independent cohort. An earlier analysis of approximately 590 of the donors showed that most TCR beta V segments appeared in productive rearrangements either about 87% or about 30% of the time, which broadly matched IMGT annotations. Because HLA typing was missing for some donors at each locus, association tests included only the typed subset. The classifier was reported to diagnose cytomegalovirus status with high specificity and sensitivity in both the original cohort and the validation cohort. Most TCR sequences were seen in very few donors, while some public TCRs were found in many individuals. For the cohort, immune exposure information was limited to CMV serostatus. When HLA alleles, especially DR and DQ, strongly co-occurred, TCR associations were difficult to assign to individual alleles. Specific HLA alleles were associated with 15,000 to 20,000 TCR beta sequences at a false discovery rate of 0.05 in a later analysis. Three of the identified cytomegalovirus-associated TCR beta chains were confirmed in vitro to be specific for cytomegalovirus antigens. Most CMV-associated TCR beta chains appeared to be HLA-restricted in a later analysis, and the HLA associations seemed to be driven largely by CMV exposure. In a later analysis, HLA-associated TCR beta chains were found to be more clonally expanded and to have lower generation probabilities than equally common non-associated chains. The study gave a list of under 200 TCR beta chains associated with cytomegalovirus. According to a later genetic analysis, donors in an Asian-associated ancestry cluster had fewer N-insertions in productive TCRs than the approximately 610-donor mean. A cluster of highly shared sequence variants was judged likely to represent a technical artifact of the sequencing pipeline. In this cohort, only TCR beta chains were sequenced, and detectable features were limited by the absence of alpha or paired-chain data. A later analysis found that TCR association rates varied across HLA loci, with DRB1 alleles showing the most associated TCRs and HLA-C alleles the fewest. The authors suggested that the approach could potentially be extended to other disease states and immunological phenotypes. Because counts were too low, about 15 rarely observed V segments, including chromosome 9 orphons, were left out of the earlier analysis of some 640 of the donors. In a later analysis, several top co-occurrence clusters were reported to appear linked to parvovirus B19, influenza, CMV and Epstein-Barr virus.

The cohort comprised 666 healthy bone marrow donors. Cohort members were all nominally healthy when sampled, although unrecorded immune exposures were likely present. The donor was CMV seropositive and was included in the group of approximately 310 seropositive cohort members. Each donor provided a peripheral blood sample, and peripheral blood mononuclear cells were used for TCR beta sequencing. Genomic DNA extraction from the blood cell samples was performed with the Qiagen DNeasy Blood Extraction Kit. About this clone: Its specific antigen is unknown. Qualities for individual bases were not recorded, and no much larger clone is one base off.

Receptor libraries were prepared by the immunoSEQ multiplex PCR assay. For the multiplex PCR, a mixture combining 60 forward primers for TCR Vbeta segments and 13 reverse primers for TCR Jbeta segments was used. The CDR3 region of rearranged TCR beta genes was amplified from genomic DNA with a multiplex PCR assay. Amplified TCR beta libraries were sequenced as 87-base-pair reads on the Illumina HiSeq System. Per the original workflow: A later analysis tallied 75 million to 95 million unique TCR beta chains across the 550 to 850 repertoires, and approximately 12 million of those chains were shared by two or more donors. To remove PCR and sequencing errors, raw reads were error-corrected and collapsed into unique sequences using a nearest-neighbor algorithm that merged closely related sequences. V, D and J gene segments were assigned by aligning CDR3 sequences to IMGT reference sequences. Each retained sequence needed at least a six-nucleotide match to both a V gene segment and a J gene segment. A rearrangement was called productive if the CDR3 had no stop codons and remained in frame with V and J, and every other rearrangement was called non-productive. CDR3 was defined according to IMGT convention as the region running from the second conserved V-encoded cysteine to the conserved J-encoded phenylalanine. The earlier analysis of about 620 of the donors excluded sequences that lacked an unambiguous match to a single V gene segment. An earlier analysis of several hundred of the donors classified V segments as functional when productive rearrangements were above 56.7% and as segregating when the standard deviation between donors was above 5%. A statistical classification framework was developed to diagnose cytomegalovirus status using the catalog of TCR beta chain sequences. In a later analysis, V and J genes were assigned by comparing TCR nucleotide sequences against IMGT/GENE-DB human TR gene sequences. Using the TCRdist pipeline, a later analysis assigned CDR3 sequences along with most-parsimonious VDJ recombination scenarios. In a later analysis, each TCR beta chain was defined by its CDR3 amino acid sequence together with its V-gene family, and reads lacking a unique V-gene family were excluded. As a way to deal with suspected cross-contamination and a sequencing artifact, a later analysis dropped approximately 590 nucleotide sequences that were highly shared and had low generation probability. In a later analysis, a clonal expansion index for each public chain was calculated from normalized within-repertoire ranks of inferred template counts. In a later analysis, generation probabilities were computed with a VDJ recombination model fitted to out-of-frame rearrangements, and the resulting probabilities were checked against IGoR. In a later analysis, hypergeometric tests were used to score TCR-TCR, TCR-HLA and TCR-CMV co-occurrence, with a repertoire-size bias correction applied to TCR pairs. A later analysis estimated false discovery rates by permuting HLA or CMV assignments 20 times. In a later analysis, co-occurring TCRs were grouped using DBSCAN, and TCRdist sequence similarity was added for clustering within HLA-allele-positive subsets. Co-occurrence clustering excluded repertoires with fewer than 30,000 or more than 120,000 public chains, plus five with anomalous nucleotide sharing. TCRdb provides this immuneACCESS table in a form limited to in-frame rearrangements. Some clones are lacking; in checked studies, under half of them reflect an unresolved V gene, and why the rest are absent is not known. V and J calls and clone size come straight from that table; D and trimming were deduced from the DNA. The sample table records about 160,000 clones; approximately 80% of these occur just once. The ten largest clones represent roughly 6.4% of the sample.

V and J lose 3 bases and 0 bases, and a span of 18 bases separates them. Inclusive of the bounding cysteine and phenylalanine, the CDR3 is 17 residues long. Of all the DNA, just the CDR3 is kept, 51 bases in frame from base 1. As encoded in the germline V gene, CDR1 is SGHRS while CDR2 is YFSETQ. The chain employs TRBV5-1 and TRBJ1-2; no confident D gene assignment can be made. This clonotype was sampled from a middle-aged woman in good health and CMV-seropositive. What was sequenced was PBMCs. The CDR3 region: CASSSGISRSSNYGYTF. The DNA is as follows: TGCGCCAGCAGCTCCGGGATAAGCCGCTCCTCTAACTATGGCTACACCTTC.